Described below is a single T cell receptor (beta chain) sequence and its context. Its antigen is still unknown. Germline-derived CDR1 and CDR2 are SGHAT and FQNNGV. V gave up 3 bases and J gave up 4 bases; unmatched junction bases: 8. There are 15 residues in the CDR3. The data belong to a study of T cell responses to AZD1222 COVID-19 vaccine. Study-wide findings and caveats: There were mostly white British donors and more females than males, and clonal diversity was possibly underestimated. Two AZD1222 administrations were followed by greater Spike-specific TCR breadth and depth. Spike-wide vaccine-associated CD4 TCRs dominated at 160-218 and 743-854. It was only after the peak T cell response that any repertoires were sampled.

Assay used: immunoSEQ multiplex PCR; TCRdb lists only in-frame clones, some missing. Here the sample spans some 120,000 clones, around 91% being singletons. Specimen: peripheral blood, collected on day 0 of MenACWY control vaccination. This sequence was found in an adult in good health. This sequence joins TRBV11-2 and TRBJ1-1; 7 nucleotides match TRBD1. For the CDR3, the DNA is TGTGCCAGCAGCTTGCTCCAGGGGGTAGGCACTGAAGCTTTCTTT. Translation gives CASSLLQGVGTEAFF.